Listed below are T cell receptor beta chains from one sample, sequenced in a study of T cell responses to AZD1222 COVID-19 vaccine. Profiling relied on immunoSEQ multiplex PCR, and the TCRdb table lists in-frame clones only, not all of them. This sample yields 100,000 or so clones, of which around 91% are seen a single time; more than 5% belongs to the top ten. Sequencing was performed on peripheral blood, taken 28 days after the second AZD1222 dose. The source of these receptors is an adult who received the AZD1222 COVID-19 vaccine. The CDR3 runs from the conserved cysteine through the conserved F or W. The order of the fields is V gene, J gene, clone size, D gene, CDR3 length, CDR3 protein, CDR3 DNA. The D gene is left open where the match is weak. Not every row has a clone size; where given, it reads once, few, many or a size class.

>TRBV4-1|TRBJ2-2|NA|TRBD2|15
CASSPFRGGPGELFF
TGCGCCAGCAGCCCCTTCCGGGGGGGGCCCGGGGAGCTGTTTTTT
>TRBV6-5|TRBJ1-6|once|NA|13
CASRGTGNSPLHF
TGTGCCAGCAGGGGAACAGGAAATTCACCCCTCCACTTT
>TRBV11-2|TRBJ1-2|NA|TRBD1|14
CASTPSGTDYGYTF
TGTGCCAGCACCCCTTCCGGGACAGATTATGGCTACACCTTC
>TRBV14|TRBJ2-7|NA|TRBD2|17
CASSQDPGTSGAYEQYF
TGTGCCAGCAGCCAAGATCCGGGGACTAGCGGAGCCTACGAGCAGTACTTC
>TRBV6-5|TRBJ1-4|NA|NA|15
CASSYTTATNEKLFF
TGTGCCAGCAGTTACACGACAGCTACTAATGAAAAACTGTTTTTT
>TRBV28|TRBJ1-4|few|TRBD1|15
CASSLRGTGDEKLFF
TGTGCCAGCAGCTTAAGGGGGACAGGGGACGAAAAACTGTTTTTT
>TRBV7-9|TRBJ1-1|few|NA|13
CASSMDENTEAFF
TGTGCCAGCAGCATGGACGAGAACACTGAAGCTTTCTTT
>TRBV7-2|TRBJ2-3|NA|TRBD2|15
CASSLELAVKDTQYF
TGTGCCAGCAGCTTAGAACTAGCGGTAAAGGATACGCAGTATTTT
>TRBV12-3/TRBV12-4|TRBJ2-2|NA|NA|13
CASSFGNTGELFF
TGTGCCAGCAGTTTCGGAAACACCGGGGAGCTGTTTTTT
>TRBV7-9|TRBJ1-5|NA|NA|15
CASSLSGLSNQPQHF
TGTGCCAGCAGCTTATCAGGCCTGAGCAATCAGCCCCAGCATTTT
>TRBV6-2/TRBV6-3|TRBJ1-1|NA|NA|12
CASSYFSTEAFF
TGTGCCAGCAGTTATTTTAGCACTGAAGCTTTCTTT
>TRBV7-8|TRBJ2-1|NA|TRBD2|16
CASRPGTSGGINEQFF
TGTGCCAGCAGGCCCGGGACTAGCGGGGGGATCAATGAGCAGTTCTTC
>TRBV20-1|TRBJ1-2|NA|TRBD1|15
CSASGRTGDTYGYTF
TGCAGTGCTAGTGGGAGGACAGGGGATACTTATGGCTACACCTTC
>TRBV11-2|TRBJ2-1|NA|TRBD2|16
CASSFNTGGAAFGQFF
TGTGCCAGCAGCTTCAACACCGGGGGGGCGGCCTTTGGGCAGTTCTTC
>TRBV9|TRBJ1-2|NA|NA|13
CASSPATEGGYTF
TGTGCCAGCAGCCCAGCAACTGAAGGTGGCTACACCTTC
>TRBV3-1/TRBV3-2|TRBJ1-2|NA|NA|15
CASSQANRAPYGYTF
TGTGCCAGCAGCCAAGCTAACAGAGCTCCCTATGGCTACACCTTC
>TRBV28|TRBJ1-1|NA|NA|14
CASSFRGLRTEAFF
TGTGCCAGCAGTTTCCGGGGCCTGAGGACTGAAGCTTTCTTT
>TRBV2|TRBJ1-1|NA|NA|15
CASRGTGFLNTEAFF
TGTGCCAGCAGGGGTACAGGCTTCTTGAACACTGAAGCTTTCTTT
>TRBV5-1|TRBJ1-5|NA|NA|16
CASSPRTEYSNQPQHF
TGCGCCAGCAGCCCCAGGACAGAATATAGCAATCAGCCCCAGCATTTT
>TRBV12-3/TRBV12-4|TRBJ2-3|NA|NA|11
CASSFGGTQYF
TGTGCCAGCAGTTTCGGTGGCACGCAGTATTTT
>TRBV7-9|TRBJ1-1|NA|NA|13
CASSRPRLGEAFF
TGTGCCAGCAGCCGACCCCGCCTAGGAGAAGCTTTCTTT
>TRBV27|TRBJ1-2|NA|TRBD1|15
CASSSPSTGTYGYTF
TGTGCCAGCAGTTCGCCATCGACAGGGACCTATGGCTACACCTTC
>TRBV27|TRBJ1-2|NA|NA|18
CASRKPGLQTPTNYGYTF
TGTGCCAGCAGAAAACCGGGGCTACAAACTCCAACAAACTATGGCTACACCTTC
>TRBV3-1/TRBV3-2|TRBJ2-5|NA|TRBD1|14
CASSRETGQETQYF
TGTGCCAGCAGCCGAGAGACAGGGCAAGAGACCCAGTACTTC
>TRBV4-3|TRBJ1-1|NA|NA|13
CASSQQELTEAFF
TGCGCCAGCAGCCAACAGGAGCTCACTGAAGCTTTCTTT
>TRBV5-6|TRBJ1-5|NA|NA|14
CASSLSRSNQPQHF
TGTGCCAGCAGCTTGAGTCGTAGCAATCAGCCCCAGCATTTT
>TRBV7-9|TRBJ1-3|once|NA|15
CASSLSLRYGNTIYF
TGTGCCAGCAGCTTGAGTCTCCGGTACGGAAACACCATATATTTT
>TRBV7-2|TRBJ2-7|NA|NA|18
CASSLKPPGLLAFYEQYF
TGTGCCAGCAGCTTGAAGCCCCCAGGGTTATTGGCCTTTTACGAGCAGTACTTC
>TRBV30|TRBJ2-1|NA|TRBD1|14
CASGQGALGNEQFF
TGTGCCTCAGGACAGGGGGCGTTGGGCAATGAGCAGTTCTTC
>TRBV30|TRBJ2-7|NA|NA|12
CAWRSSHYEQYF
TGTGCCTGGAGGAGCAGCCACTACGAGCAGTACTTC
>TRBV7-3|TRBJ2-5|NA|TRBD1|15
CASSSQGAGRETQYF
TGTGCCAGCAGCTCACAGGGGGCGGGAAGAGAGACCCAGTACTTC
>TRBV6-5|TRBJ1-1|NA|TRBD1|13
CATARDRVTEAFF
TGTGCCACCGCGCGGGACAGGGTCACTGAAGCTTTCTTT
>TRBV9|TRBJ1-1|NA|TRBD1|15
CASSVGQGANTEAFF
TGTGCCAGCAGCGTAGGCCAGGGGGCGAACACTGAAGCTTTCTTT
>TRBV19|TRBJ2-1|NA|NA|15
CASSAIQAGLNEQFF
TGTGCCAGTAGTGCAATTCAAGCGGGCCTCAATGAGCAGTTCTTC
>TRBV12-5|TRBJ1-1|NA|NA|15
CASGSYVGRGTEAFF
TGTGCTAGTGGTAGTTACGTGGGTAGGGGGACTGAAGCTTTCTTT
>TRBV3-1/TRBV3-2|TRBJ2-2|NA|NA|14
CASSQAGAPGELFF
TGTGCCAGCAGCCAAGCTGGAGCCCCCGGGGAGCTGTTTTTT
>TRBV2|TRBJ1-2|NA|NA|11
CASSLQSRYTF
TGTGCCAGCAGCCTACAGAGTCGCTACACCTTC
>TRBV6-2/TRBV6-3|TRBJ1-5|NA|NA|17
CASSGGFGALLLQPQHF
TGTGCCAGCAGCGGGGGCTTCGGGGCTTTACTGTTGCAGCCCCAGCATTTT
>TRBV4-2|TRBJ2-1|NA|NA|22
CASSQSTEIGLMGPSPYNEQFF
TGTGCCAGCAGCCAATCCACCGAGATTGGGCTAATGGGACCCAGTCCCTACAATGAGCAGTTCTTC
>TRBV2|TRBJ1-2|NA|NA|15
CASSEMTARGYGYTF
TGTGCCAGCAGTGAAATGACAGCCCGAGGCTATGGCTACACCTTC
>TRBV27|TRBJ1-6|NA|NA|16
CASDTGSSSYNSPLHF
TGTGCCAGCGATACCGGGAGCAGCTCCTATAATTCACCCCTCCACTTT
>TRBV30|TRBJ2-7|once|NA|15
CAWSVFGGLSYEQYF
TGTGCCTGGAGTGTATTCGGGGGCCTCTCCTACGAGCAGTACTTC
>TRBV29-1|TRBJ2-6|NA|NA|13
CSVPFSGANVLTF
TGCAGCGTCCCTTTCTCTGGGGCCAACGTCCTGACTTTC
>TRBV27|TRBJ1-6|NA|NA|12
CASRHQNSPLHF
TGTGCCAGCAGACACCAGAATTCACCCCTCCACTTT
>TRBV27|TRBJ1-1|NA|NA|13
CASSLSSRTEAFF
TGTGCCAGCAGTTTATCGTCTCGCACTGAAGCTTTCTTT
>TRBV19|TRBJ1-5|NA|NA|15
CASSIDLTVNQPQHF
TGTGCCAGTAGTATAGATCTGACAGTCAATCAGCCCCAGCATTTT
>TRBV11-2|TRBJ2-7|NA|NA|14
CASSLTLGPYEQYF
TGTGCCAGCAGCTTAACCTTAGGACCTTACGAGCAGTACTTC
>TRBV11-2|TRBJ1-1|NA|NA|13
CASSLTGNTEAFF
TGTGCCAGCAGCTTAACGGGGAACACTGAAGCTTTCTTT
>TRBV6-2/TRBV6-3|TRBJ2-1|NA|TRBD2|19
CASSYVVSSGGADYNEQFF
TGTGCCAGCAGTTATGTGGTATCTAGCGGGGGGGCGGACTACAATGAGCAGTTCTTC
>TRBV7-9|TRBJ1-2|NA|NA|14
CASSLSQGSYGYTF
TGTGCCAGCAGCTTAAGTCAGGGTTCCTATGGCTACACCTTC
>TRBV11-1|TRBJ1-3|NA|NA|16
CASSLADSRSGNTIYF
TGTGCCAGCAGCTTAGCGGACAGCCGATCTGGAAACACCATATATTTT
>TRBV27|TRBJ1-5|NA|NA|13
CASRTSRSQPQHF
TGTGCCAGCAGGACCAGCCGGAGCCAGCCCCAGCATTTT
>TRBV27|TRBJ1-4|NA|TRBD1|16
CASSRTTGAGGEKLFF
TGTGCCAGCAGTCGAACTACAGGGGCCGGGGGTGAAAAACTGTTTTTT
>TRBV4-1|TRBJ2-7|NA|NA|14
CASSQVHRVYEQYF
TGCGCCAGCAGCCAAGTTCACAGGGTCTACGAGCAGTACTTC
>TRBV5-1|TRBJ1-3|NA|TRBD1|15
CASSLAGGSGNTIYF
TGCGCCAGCAGCTTGGCAGGGGGCTCTGGAAACACCATATATTTT
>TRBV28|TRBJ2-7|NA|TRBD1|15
CASSPGTVSSYEQYF
TGTGCCAGCAGCCCGGGGACAGTGAGCTCCTACGAGCAGTACTTC
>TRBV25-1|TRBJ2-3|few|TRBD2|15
CASSESGGKTDTQYF
TGTGCCAGCAGTGAAAGCGGGGGTAAAACAGATACGCAGTATTTT
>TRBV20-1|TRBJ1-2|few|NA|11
CSAQGINGYTF
TGCAGTGCCCAGGGAATCAATGGCTACACCTTC
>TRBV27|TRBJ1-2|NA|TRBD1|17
CASSLSGQGAPLYGYTF
TGTGCCAGCAGTTTATCGGGACAGGGGGCGCCACTTTATGGCTACACCTTC